What follows is one TCR beta chain and its context. Its target is not known. This record comes from a study of cytomegalovirus exposure and HLA in healthy donors. Overall study findings and caveats: A highly shared variant cluster was judged a likely technical artifact. Analyzed later, most CMV-associated TCR beta chains appeared HLA-restricted. The classifier was said to identify cytomegalovirus status with high specificity and sensitivity. Most observed TCR sequences were rare, whereas some public TCRs were detected in many donors.

V was clipped by 0 bases and J by 6 bases, with 16 bases between them. Germline CDR1 is MGHRA and CDR2 is YSYEKL. The CDR3 has 16 amino acids. 60 Vbeta and 13 Jbeta primers were used in PCR. Measured with immunoSEQ multiplex PCR; TCRdb has only the in-frame clones, and not every one. Its table records around 44,000 clones. Sequencing input: PBMCs. The clonotype comes from a male donor in good health and CMV-seropositive. This chain connects TRBV4-1 to TRBJ2-3; D is possibly TRBD1 (5 bases). CDR3 DNA: TGCGCCAGCAGCCAAGATGGGGCAGGAGCTTCGGATACGCAGTATTTT. Translated, it gives CASSQDGAGASDTQYF.